The 16 T cell receptor beta chains listed next were all sequenced from one sample in a study of blood T cell repertoires in COVID-19. Clones were sequenced by immunoSEQ multiplex PCR, and TCRdb holds only the in-frame ones, with some missing. The table has approximately 52,000 clones, 85% to 95% seen once. The source material was peripheral blood. The receptors stem from a man aged 45-65 years with acute or convalescent COVID-19.

The chain couples TRBV30 to TRBJ1-2; a weak D match, TRBD1 (6 bases). The germline CDR1 and CDR2 sequences are GTSNPN and SVGIG (reference sequence). The CDR3 contains 13 residues. Trimming took 2 bases from V and 6 from J, leaving 13 bases between them. CDR3 bases: TGTGCCTGGAGTCTAGGGGGATCCCATGGCTACACCTTC. Amino acids: CAWSLGGSHGYTF. The complete variable domain, with remaining parts taken from reference TRBV30 and TRBJ1-2, reads SQTIHQWPATLVQPVGSPLSLECTVEGTSNPNLYWYRQAAGRGLQLLFYSVGIGQISSEVPQNLSASRPQDRQFILSSKKLLLSDSGFYLCAWSLGGSHGYTFGSGTRLTVV.

This clone showed up just once. The chain uses TRBV10-3 and TRBJ2-7; 11 nucleotides match TRBD1. The germline gives CDR1 ENHRY, CDR2 SYGVKD. The CDR3 has 14 residues. The CDR3 loop reads CATKGQGALGEQYF. The DNA of the CDR3 is TGTGCTACCAAAGGACAGGGGGCGCTGGGTGAGCAGTACTTC.

V gene TRBV4-2 combines with J gene TRBJ2-3; D is possibly TRBD2 (6 bases). The CDR3 is 18 amino acids. Per the germline V gene, CDR1 is LGHNA and CDR2 is YNFKEQ. Trimming removed 0 bases from V and 2 bases from J, with 18 bases in between. The CDR3 DNA sequence: TGTGCCAGCAGCCAAGATGGTGTGGTCGGGGGAGTCACAGATACGCAGTATTTT. Its protein product is CASSQDGVVGGVTDTQYF.

This clone has only one observation. The chain combines TRBV5-8 with TRBJ2-5; D ambiguous. The CDR3 has 11 residues. Trimming stripped 3 bases from V and 5 bases from J, with 5 bases between. Germline V gene sequence: CDR1 SGHTS, CDR2 YDEGEE. The CDR3: CASSSRETQYF. The CDR3 DNA is TGTGCCAGCAGCTCCCGGGAGACCCAGTACTTC.

The chain links TRBV4-1 to TRBJ1-2; D unresolved. The CDR3 runs 17 residues. The ends were cut back, 1 base at V and 5 bases at J, with 20 bases in the middle. CDR1 is MGHRA, CDR2 YSYEKL, per germline. CDR3 in DNA: TGCGCCAGCAGCCAAGCCGAGACTTCGGTCCCAACTTATGGCTACACCTTC. Residues: CASSQAETSVPTYGYTF.

The V gene is TRBV7-3, the J gene TRBJ2-7, with D maybe TRBD1 (6 bases). This CDR3 spans 13 amino acids. V lost 3 bases and J 6 bases, leaving 12 bases between the germline ends. The germline CDR1 and CDR2 sequences are SGHTA and FQGTGA. DNA of the CDR3: TGTGCCAGCAGCTTGGACAGAGGGGCCGAGCAGTACTTC. The encoded protein is CASSLDRGAEQYF.

This chain connects TRBV24-1 to TRBJ2-7, with unresolved D. This CDR3 is built from 14 residues. V shed 3 bases and J shed 2 bases, with 10 bases lying between them. Germline V gives CDR1 KGHDR, CDR2 SFDVKD. CDR3 sequence: CATSDPYKTYEQYF. The CDR3 region has the DNA TGTGCCACCAGTGATCCCTATAAGACCTACGAGCAGTACTTC.

V is TRBV2 and J is TRBJ1-6, with D possibly matching TRBD1 (6 bases). The CDR3 extends over 13 amino acids. The germline V gene has CDR1 SNHLY and CDR2 FYNNEI. V was trimmed by 7 bases and J by 9 bases, leaving 13 bases between them. Written as DNA, the CDR3 is TGTGCCAGCATTACCGAGACAGGTTCACCCCTCCACTTT. Encoded protein: CASITETGSPLHF.

The rearrangement uses TRBV13 and TRBJ1-1, with a tentative D call TRBD1 (5 bases). V lost 5 bases to trimming and J lost 2 bases, with 15 bases between them. The CDR3 length is 15 residues. Germline CDR1 PRHDT, CDR2 FYEKMQ (reference sequence). This CDR3 is CASSIRDGRNTEAFF. In DNA, the CDR3 is TGTGCCAGCAGCATACGGGACGGGAGAAACACTGAAGCTTTCTTT.

This clone was seen just once. This CDR3 is also generated by other DNA sequences in the sample. The rearrangement uses TRBV18 and TRBJ2-7; TRBD2 is a possible D gene (6 bases). Germline CDR1 is KGHSH and CDR2 is LQKENI. The CDR3 totals 13 residues. Trimming left V 3 bases short and J 3 bases short, with 9 bases between. The CDR3, as DNA: TGTGCCAGCTCACCGCGGCGGGACTACGAGCAGTACTTC. Its translation: CASSPRRDYEQYF. Full variable domain (rest looked up from reference TRBV18 and TRBJ2-7): NAGVMQNPRHLVRRRGQEARLRCSPMKGHSHVYWYRQLPEEGLKFMVYLQKENIIDESGMPKERFSAEFPKEGPSILRIQQVVRGDSAAYFCASSPRRDYEQYFGPGTRLTVT.

The rearrangement joins TRBV5-1 to TRBJ2-3; 12 bases map to TRBD1. The ends lost 0 bases at V and 4 bases at J; junction bases unmatched: 3. This CDR3 contains 16 residues. Germline V gene data show CDR1 as SGHRS and CDR2 as YFSETQ. CDR3 residues: CASSLEGQGASDTQYF. The DNA for the CDR3 is TGCGCCAGCAGCTTGGAGGGACAGGGGGCGTCAGATACGCAGTATTTT.

The rearrangement uses TRBV27 and TRBJ1-2; 9 bases agree with TRBD1. This CDR3 has 14 amino acids. CDR1 and CDR2 (germline): MNHEY, SMNVEV (reference sequence). Losses at the gene ends were 6 bases for V and 2 bases for J; bases not matched to a gene: 4. CDR3 residues: CASRQGTGNYGYTF. The DNA for the CDR3 is TGTGCCAGCAGGCAAGGGACAGGGAACTATGGCTACACCTTC.

J is TRBJ1-6 and V is TRBV7-6; maybe TRBD1 (5 bases). Germline assignment: CDR1 SGHVS and CDR2 FNYEAQ. Trimming stripped 1 base from V and 10 bases from J, with 17 bases between. There are 16 residues in the CDR3. CDR3: CASSLVGGTQRSPLHF. In DNA form, the CDR3 reads TGTGCCAGCAGCTTAGTAGGAGGGACCCAGAGATCACCCCTCCACTTT.

The J gene is TRBJ1-1, the V gene TRBV30; 7 bases match TRBD1. The CDR3 is 15 residues long. The V and J ends lost 1 base and 4 bases, in that order; junction bases with no gene match: 9. The germline V gene encodes CDR1 GTSNPN and CDR2 SVGIG (reference sequence). CDR3 nucleotide sequence: TGTGCCTGGAGTGGAGCAGGGGGAATGGGCACTGAAGCTTTCTTT. Its protein is CAWSGAGGMGTEAFF.

The rearrangement uses TRBV19 and TRBJ2-1; maybe TRBD1 (6 bases). The CDR3 runs 15 residues. The V gene lost 4 bases and the J gene lost 0 bases, with 10 bases spanning the gap. Germline loops: CDR1 LNHDA, CDR2 SQIVND (reference sequence). CDR3: CASSTGTSSYNEQFF. DNA of the CDR3: TGTGCCAGTAGTACCGGGACAAGCTCCTACAATGAGCAGTTCTTC.

The chain is built from TRBV5-1 and TRBJ1-2, with a possible D match to TRBD1 (6 bases). The V end lost 4 bases, the J end lost 1 base, and 11 bases lay between the germline ends. The CDR3 covers 14 residues. Germline loops: CDR1 SGHRS, CDR2 YFSETQ. The CDR3 here is CASSRTDINYGYTF. The CDR3 DNA reads TGCGCCAGCAGCCGGACAGATATTAACTATGGCTACACCTTC. Full variable domain (missing parts from reference TRBV5-1 and TRBJ1-2): KAGVTQTPRYLIKTRGQQVTLSCSPISGHRSVSWYQQTPGQGLQFLFEYFSETQRNKGNFPGRFSGRQFSNSRSEMNVSTLELGDSALYLCASSRTDINYGYTFGSGTRLTVV.